This note documents a single TCR beta chain sequence. Its antigen is currently not known. No base quality values were provided; no much bigger clone lies one nucleotide off. The sample belongs to a study of blood T cell repertoires in COVID-19 (dated by TCRdb to the early 2020s). Context from the whole study: Samples from collaborators originated in the United States, Italy and Spain and spanned both the acute and convalescent phases of COVID-19. The prospective study material was composed of cDNA or gDNA derived from T cells, B-cell-depleted T cells, or PBMCs. Deeply sampled blood TCRbeta repertoires from subjects exposed to, actively infected with, or recovered from COVID-19 were included in the dataset. The repertoires were released in a freely available public database meant as a resource for research on the immune response to SARS-CoV-2. Samples came from the ongoing ImmuneRACE study (first 160 participants) plus 1,254 subjects from 6 global collaborators. A de-identified subject ID, COVID-19 status, age in years and sex were almost always included in the sample metadata. HLA class I and class II types, where available, came from metadata supplied by the sample provider rather than from assay-based typing. Study-wide conclusions, independent of this receptor: The amount of clinical and demographic metadata varied by source and participant and was provided uncurated.

The CDR3 measures 13 amino acids from cysteine to phenylalanine. The sequence is cut down to CDR3 DNA, 39 bases in frame from base 1. Trimming costs V 2 bases and J 2 bases, and their ends lie 7 bases apart. From a lookup of the germline V gene, CDR1 and CDR2 are SGHTA and FQGNSA. The immunoSEQ Assay, a bias-controlled multiplex PCR, was used to amplify TCRbeta CDR3 regions from genomic DNA. Per the source publication's procedure: Within the assay, amplification of reference gene primers was used to estimate how many nucleated cells each sample contained. To quantify the absolute abundance of each unique TCRbeta CDR3 rearrangement, sequence reads were collapsed and filtered. Productive Simpson clonality was computed per sample as the square root of Simpson's diversity index over productive rearrangements. TCRdb's version of the immuneACCESS table is confined to in-frame rearrangements and falls short of the full clone set. An unresolved V gene accounts for under half of the shortfall where checked; the remainder is of unknown origin. V and J calls and clone size are as listed in that table; D and trimming were resolved from the DNA. This sample gives hundreds of thousands of clones in total; roughly 87% of them show up just once. 9.5% to 15% of the sample is held by the ten biggest clonotypes.

A second Seattle source provided samples from volunteer blood donors who had recovered from COVID-19. Whole blood was collected in K2EDTA tubes by collaborating institutions according to the institutions' own protocols. Collaborator samples were shipped for TCRbeta analysis as frozen whole blood, isolated PBMCs, or DNA extracted from either sample type. The sequencing input was peripheral blood. The TCR was taken from a woman between 18 and 30 years old who had recovered from COVID-19. Rearrangement joined TRBV7-2 to TRBJ2-7; the D gene remains uncertain. DNA sequence: TGTGCCAGCAGCTTATTACCAGCCTACGAGCAGTACTTC. This encodes CASSLLPAYEQYF.